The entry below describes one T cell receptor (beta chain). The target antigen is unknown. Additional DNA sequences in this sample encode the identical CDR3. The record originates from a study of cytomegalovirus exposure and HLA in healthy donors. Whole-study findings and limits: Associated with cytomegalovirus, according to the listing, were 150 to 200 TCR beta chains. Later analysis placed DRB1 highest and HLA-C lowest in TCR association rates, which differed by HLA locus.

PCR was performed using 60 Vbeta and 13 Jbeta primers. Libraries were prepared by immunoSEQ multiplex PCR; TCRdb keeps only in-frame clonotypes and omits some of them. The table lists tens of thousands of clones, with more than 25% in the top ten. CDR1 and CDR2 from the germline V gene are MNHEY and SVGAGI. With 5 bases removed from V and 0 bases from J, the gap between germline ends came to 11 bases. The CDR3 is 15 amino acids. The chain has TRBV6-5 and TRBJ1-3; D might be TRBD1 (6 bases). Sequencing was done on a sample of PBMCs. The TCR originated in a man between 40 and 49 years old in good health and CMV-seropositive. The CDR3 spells CASSPSDSSGNTIYF. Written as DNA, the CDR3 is TGTGCCAGCAGTCCGTCGGACAGCTCTGGAAACACCATATATTTT.